These 2 T cell receptor beta chains share one sample of origin, sequenced in a study of CD8 T cells in Susac syndrome. Random hexamers primed reverse transcription of about 0.45 to 1 ug RNA. TCRdb reanalysed the immunoSEQ multiplex PCR reads using MiXCR and keeps one entry per CDR3 protein. The sample lists tens of thousands of distinct CDR3 sequences; over 90% were seen once. The sequenced sample consisted of CD8+ T cells from PBMCs. Every receptor here comes from a human donor in good health.

The chain recombines TRBV5-1 with TRBJ2-1; perhaps TRBD1 as D (6 bases). Per germline, CDR1 SGHRS and CDR2 YFSETQ. V was cut by 0 bases and J by 0 bases, with 16 bases left in between. This CDR3 has 18 residues. Here the CDR3 DNA reads TGCGCCAGCAGCTTGGCTTTGGGACACCTGAGCTCCTACAATGAGCAGTTCTTC. Its protein is CASSLALGHLSSYNEQFF.

V gene TRBV6-5 combines with J gene TRBJ2-2, with 8 positions matching TRBD2. The germline CDR1 and CDR2 sequences are MNHEY and SVGAGI. The CDR3 extends over 18 amino acids. The V and J ends lost 0 bases and 5 bases, in that order; junction bases with no gene match: 11. CDR3: CASSYSVGAGVGTGELFF. The CDR3 DNA follows: TGTGCCAGCAGTTACTCGGTTGGAGCGGGAGTGGGAACCGGGGAGCTGTTTTTT.